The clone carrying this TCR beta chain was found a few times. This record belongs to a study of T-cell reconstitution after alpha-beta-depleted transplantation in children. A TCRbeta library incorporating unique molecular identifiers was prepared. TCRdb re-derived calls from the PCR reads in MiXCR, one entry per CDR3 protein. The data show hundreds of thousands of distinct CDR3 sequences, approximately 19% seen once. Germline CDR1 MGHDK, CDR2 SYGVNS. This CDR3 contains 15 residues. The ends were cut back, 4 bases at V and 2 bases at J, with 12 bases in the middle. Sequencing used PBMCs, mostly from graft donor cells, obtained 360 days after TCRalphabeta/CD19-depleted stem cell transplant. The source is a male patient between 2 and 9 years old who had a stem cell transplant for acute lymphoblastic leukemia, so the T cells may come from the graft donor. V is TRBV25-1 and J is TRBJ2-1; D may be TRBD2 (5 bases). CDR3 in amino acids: CASSVAAATYNEQFF. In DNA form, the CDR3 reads TGTGCCAGCAGTGTGGCAGCGGCGACCTACAATGAGCAGTTCTTC.